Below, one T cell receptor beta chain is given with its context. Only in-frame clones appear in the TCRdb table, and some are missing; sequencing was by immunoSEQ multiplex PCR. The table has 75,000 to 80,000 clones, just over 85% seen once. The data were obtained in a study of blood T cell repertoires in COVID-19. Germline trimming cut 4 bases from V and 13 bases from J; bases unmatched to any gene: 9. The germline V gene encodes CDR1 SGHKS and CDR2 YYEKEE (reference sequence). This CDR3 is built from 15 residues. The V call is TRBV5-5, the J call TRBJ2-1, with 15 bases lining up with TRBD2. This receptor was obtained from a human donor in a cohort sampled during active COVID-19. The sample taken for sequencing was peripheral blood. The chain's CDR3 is CASSVRGLAGGSQFF. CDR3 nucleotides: TGTGCCAGCAGCGTACGGGGACTAGCGGGGGGATCACAGTTCTTC.